Described below is a single T cell receptor (beta chain) sequence and its context. There are many counts of this clonotype. What antigen it recognizes has not been identified. Base qualities were left out, and no much larger clone turns up one base away. The data derive from a study of CD8 T cells in ankylosing spondylitis (TCRdb year 2017). In the study overall: To find TCR variants linked to disease, the study profiled T cell receptor beta repertoires in ankylosing spondylitis patients and healthy donors. Peripheral blood was sampled, and synovial fluid was additionally collected from ankylosing spondylitis patients. The full study cohort comprised about 23 ankylosing spondylitis patients and 85 to 120 healthy donors. What the authors observed across the whole study: The disease-linked clones were reported as significantly enriched in matched synovial fluid samples from ankylosing spondylitis patients. Some motif variants had previously been reported in the synovial fluid and blood of reactive arthritis patients, which suggests shared mechanisms of disease initiation. In peripheral blood, the disease-linked clones were found at relatively low frequencies and had a CD8+ phenotype. A TCR beta motif of fewer than 10 highly homologous amino acid variants appeared characteristic of blood from ankylosing spondylitis patients.

Instrument used: Illumina HiSeq 2500. Quantitative 5'-RACE with molecular barcodes was used to prepare TCR beta libraries. As for the original processing: To identify disease-linked TCR variants, a new computational method was used, one built on a probabilistic model of VDJ rearrangement. TCRdb ran its own pipeline on the public reads, namely fastp trimming at Q25 and MiXCR clone calling, and kept in-frame beta chains. Rows with one shared CDR3 protein collapse into an entry with the most common genes and DNA. These V and J calls are TCRdb output, not the study's own analysis. The sample records tens of thousands of distinct CDR3 sequences, 3% to 4.5% of which are singletons. The ten top clones hold under 4.5% of the sample. The sequence derives from a female donor with ankylosing spondylitis or in good health (not recorded which). The sample was blood, either unsorted or a sorted T cell fraction (not recorded which).

The CDR3 is CASSPRWGGGYTF. The DNA is TGTGCCAGCAGCCCCCGTTGGGGGGGGGGCTACACCTTC. The chain is made from TRBV9 and TRBJ1-2; the best D guess is TRBD1, with 5 bases matching. Trimming costs V 4 bases and J 8 bases, and their ends lie 15 bases apart. Per the germline V gene, SGDLS is the CDR1 and YYNGEE is the CDR2. The CDR3 holds 13 amino acids from the cysteine to the phenylalanine. The CDR3 DNA has 39 bases and is translated from base 1.